This TCR beta chain is drawn from a study of T cells in Graves' hyperthyroidism and ophthalmopathy. Germline V lookup: CDR1 DFQATT, CDR2 SNEGSKA (reference sequence). The V and J ends lost 8 bases and 7 bases, in that order; junction bases with no gene match: 19. The CDR3 extends over 15 amino acids. It was RNA transcripts that yielded the amplified TCR beta CDR3 regions. Initially, a first-round RT-PCR of the TCR CDR3 employed the HTBI primer set. TCRdb ran MiXCR on the multiplex PCR reads and lists one entry per CDR3 protein. The repertoire holds about 560,000 distinct CDR3 sequences, with approximately 15% as singletons.

V usage is TRBV20-1 and J usage is TRBJ1-2, with 7 bases matching TRBD1. The source of this sequence is a woman in her late teens or twenties with Graves' hyperthyroidism. The specimen sequenced was blood. CDR3 coding DNA: TGCAGTCTTCAAACCACAGGGGTGATCCCAGGTGGCTACACCTTC. It specifies CSLQTTGVIPGGYTF.